These 26 T cell receptor beta chains came from one sample sequenced in a study of cytomegalovirus exposure and HLA in healthy donors. 60 Vbeta and 13 Jbeta primers were used in PCR. Libraries were prepared by immunoSEQ multiplex PCR; TCRdb keeps only in-frame clonotypes and omits some of them. Of about 98,000 clones listed, under 85% are singletons. Sequences were obtained from PBMCs. These receptors all come from a female donor in good health and CMV-seropositive.

This chain connects TRBV5-4 to TRBJ1-4; the D gene is possibly TRBD1 (6 bases). The CDR3 consists of 15 residues. V was pared by 3 bases and J by 5 bases, with 14 bases between. Germline loops: CDR1 SGHNT, CDR2 YYREEE (reference sequence). CDR3 DNA sequence: TGTGCCAGCAGCTCCTCGGACAGTATAAATGAAAAACTGTTTTTT. Its protein product is CASSSSDSINEKLFF.

V and J are TRBV10-3 and TRBJ1-1; D gene uncertain. V lost 11 bases and J lost 1, with 8 bases in between. Looked up from germline, CDR1 is ENHRY and CDR2 is SYGVKD. This CDR3 has 11 residues. This chain's CDR3 is CACGQNTEAFF. CDR3 nucleotides: TGTGCCTGCGGGCAGAACACTGAAGCTTTCTTT.

The V call is TRBV14, the J call TRBJ2-7, with TRBD2 identical over 8 bases. This CDR3 comprises 15 residues. Trimming took 1 base from V and 6 from J; bases not matched to a gene: 8. Germline CDR1 is SGHDN and CDR2 is FVKESK. The CDR3, as DNA: TGTGCCAGCAGCCAAGCTTCCGCGGGAGGTCTCGAGCAGTACTTC. Amino acids: CASSQASAGGLEQYF.

This chain links TRBV29-1 with TRBJ1-2; TRBD1 matches at 7 bases. The CDR3 runs to 13 residues. Unmatched junction bases numbered 7, after V lost 5 bases and J lost 4 bases. Germline CDR1 and CDR2: SQVTM and ANQGSEA. For the CDR3, the DNA is TGCAGCGTTAAGAGACAGGGCAGCTATGGCTACACCTTC. This sequence encodes CSVKRQGSYGYTF.

With respect to this clone: Different DNA sequences within this sample yield the same CDR3. The chain couples TRBV6-1 to TRBJ2-1, with 10 bases aligning to TRBD2. The germline gives CDR1 MNHNS, CDR2 SASEGT. The CDR3 has 16 residues. J lost 5 bases, V lost 3 bases, and 7 bases had no gene match. The CDR3, as DNA: TGTGCCAGCAGTGAGAGAGCGGGAGGGGTACACAATGAGCAGTTCTTC. It specifies CASSERAGGVHNEQFF.

V and J are TRBV5-1 and TRBJ2-5, with 7 positions matching TRBD1. The V gene end was trimmed by 2 bases and the J gene end by 2 bases; junction bases not matched to a gene: 12. CDR3 length equals 17 residues. Per the germline V gene, CDR1 is SGHRS and CDR2 is YFSETQ. Written as DNA, the CDR3 is TGCGCCAGCAGCTTCGGGACAGCTCTCTTTATTCAAGAGACCCAGTACTTC. Translating gives CASSFGTALFIQETQYF.

This sequence joins TRBV9 and TRBJ2-3; a weak D match, TRBD1 (6 bases). Germline V gene data show CDR1 as SGDLS and CDR2 as YYNGEE. The CDR3 is 15 amino acids. The V gene lost 0 bases and the J gene lost 2 bases, with 10 bases spanning the gap. The CDR3 here is CASSVGRGFTDTQYF. DNA for the CDR3: TGTGCCAGCAGCGTAGGCAGGGGCTTCACAGATACGCAGTATTTT.

The CDR3 sequence: CASSPLSDEQFF. Written as DNA, the CDR3 is TGTGCCAGCAGCCCCCTAAGCGATGAGCAGTTCTTC. V usage is TRBV11-2 and J usage is TRBJ2-1; no clear D gene. This CDR3 contains 12 residues. Germline V gene data show CDR1 as SGHAT and CDR2 as FQNNGV. The ends were cut back, 5 bases at V and 8 bases at J, with 10 bases in the middle.

This clone has only a few counts. The V call is TRBV7-9, the J call TRBJ2-5; possibly TRBD1 for D (5 bases). V lost 6 bases and J lost 3, with 26 bases in between. The CDR3 runs 18 residues. CDR1 and CDR2 from the germline V gene are SEHNR and FQNEAQ (reference sequence). This chain's CDR3 is CASREKPNRTGPEETQYF. As DNA, the CDR3 is TGTGCCAGCAGGGAAAAACCTAACAGGACCGGACCTGAAGAGACCCAGTACTTC.

J is TRBJ2-3 and V is TRBV30; 7 nucleotides match TRBD1. Germline V gene lookup returns CDR1 GTSNPN and CDR2 SVGIG (reference sequence). The CDR3 has 15 residues. V lost 2 bases, J lost 0 bases, and 5 bases stayed unmatched. CDR3 DNA: TGTGCCTGGAGTAGGACAGGATGGAGCACAGATACGCAGTATTTT. This translates into CAWSRTGWSTDTQYF.

The rearrangement joins TRBV14 to TRBJ2-7, with 8 nucleotides matching TRBD1. V shed 6 bases, J shed 3 bases, and the junction held 1 base outside the gene matches. The length of the CDR3 is 12 residues. Germline CDR1 is SGHDN and CDR2 is FVKESK. The CDR3 loop reads CASSGTGYEQYF. DNA for the CDR3: TGTGCCAGCAGTGGGACAGGCTACGAGCAGTACTTC.

This chain uses TRBV27 with TRBJ1-1; perhaps TRBD1 as D (5 bases). Germline assignment: CDR1 MNHEY and CDR2 SMNVEV (reference sequence). This CDR3 is built from 13 residues. With 3 bases removed from V and 4 bases from J, the gap between germline ends came to 9 bases. CDR3 nucleotide sequence: TGTGCCAGCAGTTTTTCCCAGGGCACTGAAGCTTTCTTT. This gives the protein CASSFSQGTEAFF.

V and J are TRBV29-1 and TRBJ1-2; TRBD1 matches 10 bases. Per the germline V gene, CDR1 is SQVTM and CDR2 is ANQGSEA. CDR3 length: 13 residues. The CDR3 DNA is TGCAGTACCGGGACAGGGGCTATCGGTGGCTACACCTTC. Protein product: CSTGTGAIGGYTF.

This chain connects TRBV6-5 to TRBJ2-2; possible D gene TRBD1, 7 bases. The ends were cut back, 7 bases at V and 6 bases at J, with 15 bases in the middle. This CDR3 is 14 amino acids long. Germline V gives CDR1 MNHEY, CDR2 SVGAGI. CDR3 nucleotides: TGTGCCAGCACCTCGGGCAGGGGGGCCGGGGAGCTGTTTTTT. It yields the protein CASTSGRGAGELFF.

V gene TRBV25-1 combines with J gene TRBJ2-7; no firm D call. CDR1 and CDR2 from the germline V gene are MGHDK and SYGVNS. The CDR3 runs to 13 residues. Trimming left V 3 bases short and J 5 bases short, with 11 bases between. CDR3 sequence (DNA): TGTGCCAGCAGTGACCAACCCCGGGACGAGCAGTACTTC. As protein: CASSDQPRDEQYF.

This sequence joins TRBV18 and TRBJ2-7, with a tentative D call TRBD1 (6 bases). The V end lost 2 bases, the J end lost 2 bases, and 22 bases lay between the germline ends. This CDR3 is built from 18 residues. Germline CDR1 is KGHSH and CDR2 is LQKENI. The CDR3 DNA is TGTGCCAGCTCACCAGGAATAGGGGGTAACTTTCCTACCTACGAGCAGTACTTC. It is translated as CASSPGIGGNFPTYEQYF.

As DNA, the CDR3 is TGTGCCAGATCCCGGAGGGTACAGGGGGCTATGAACACTGAAGCTTTCTTT. This sequence encodes CARSRRVQGAMNTEAFF. This chain joins TRBV7-9 and TRBJ1-1, with TRBD1 matching 9 bases. The V gene end was trimmed by 9 bases and the J gene end by 0 bases; junction bases not matched to a gene: 14. Germline assignment: CDR1 SEHNR and CDR2 FQNEAQ (reference sequence). CDR3 size: 17 residues.

V usage is TRBV6-1 and J usage is TRBJ2-7; TRBD2 agrees at 7 bases. CDR1 is MNHNS, CDR2 SASEGT, per germline. The CDR3 spans 16 residues. Germline trimming cut 1 base from V and 3 bases from J; bases unmatched to any gene: 9. DNA for the CDR3: TGTGCCAGCAGTGAAGTGGTCGGGGGGAGAAGCTACGAGCAGTACTTC. Translated, it gives CASSEVVGGRSYEQYF.

The chain links TRBV4-1 to TRBJ2-7, with a tentative D call TRBD1 (6 bases). This CDR3 comprises 15 residues. Trimming cost V 3 bases and J 7 bases, with 19 bases left between them. Germline lookup yields CDR1 MGHRA and CDR2 YSYEKL. The CDR3 DNA reads TGCGCCAGCAGCCACCCCCTTTGGGGGCCTTGGGAGCAGTACTTC. It translates to CASSHPLWGPWEQYF.

This clone occurred once. The chain combines TRBV7-8 with TRBJ2-7; no clear D. The ends were cut back, 5 bases at V and 4 bases at J, with 12 bases in the middle. Germline assignment: CDR1 SGHVS and CDR2 FQNEAQ. The CDR3 runs 13 residues. The CDR3, as DNA: TGTGCCAGCAGCCTCGCAGGAAATTACGAGCAGTACTTC. As protein: CASSLAGNYEQYF.

V is TRBV9 and J is TRBJ2-7; D is possibly TRBD2 (5 bases). V gave up 0 bases and J gave up 3 bases, with 10 bases separating them. The CDR3 contains 14 residues. Germline lookup yields CDR1 SGDLS and CDR2 YYNGEE. CDR3 DNA sequence: TGTGCCAGCAGCGTAGGGCTAGCAGACTACGAGCAGTACTTC. Translated, it gives CASSVGLADYEQYF.

CDR3 region: CSRIRLARPYNEQFF. CDR3 coding DNA: TGCAGCCGAATCCGTCTAGCGAGGCCTTACAATGAGCAGTTCTTC. The gene calls are TRBV29-1 and TRBJ2-1, with a tentative D call TRBD2 (6 bases). Germline V lookup: CDR1 SQVTM, CDR2 ANQGSEA. The CDR3 runs to 15 residues. V was cut by 8 bases and J by 4 bases, with 21 bases left in between.

DNA of the CDR3: TGTGCCAGCGGACCGGGACAGGGATGGTCCGGGGAGCTGTTTTTT. It codes for CASGPGQGWSGELFF. V and J are TRBV28 and TRBJ2-2, with 9 bases that match TRBD1. V lost 8 bases and J lost 6; bases outside the gene matches: 10. Germline-derived CDR1 and CDR2 are MDHEN and SYDVKM. The CDR3 length is 15 residues.

This chain uses TRBV5-1 with TRBJ1-1; 8 bases fit TRBD1. The CDR3 has 15 residues. The germline gives CDR1 SGHRS, CDR2 YFSETQ. The J segment lost 0 bases and the V segment lost 4 bases, leaving 5 bases of the junction unmatched. In DNA, the CDR3 is TGCGCCAGCAGCGCCGGACAGGGAATGAACACTGAAGCTTTCTTT. Translating it yields CASSAGQGMNTEAFF.

CDR3 region: CASSERSTDTQYF. The CDR3 bases are TGTGCCAGCAGTGAGCGTTCCACAGATACGCAGTATTTT. This chain links TRBV6-1 with TRBJ2-3; D uncertain. The CDR3 is made up of 13 amino acids. Trimming took 3 bases from V and 2 from J, leaving 6 bases between them. The germline gives CDR1 MNHNS, CDR2 SASEGT.

This chain uses TRBV5-4 with TRBJ2-1; 9 bases map to TRBD2. The J segment lost 1 base and the V segment lost 5 bases, leaving 4 bases of the junction unmatched. Germline lookup yields CDR1 SGHNT and CDR2 YYREEE (reference sequence). There are 15 residues in the CDR3. The CDR3 protein is CASSPSGASYNEQFF. In nucleotides, the CDR3 is TGTGCCAGCAGTCCTAGCGGGGCTTCCTACAATGAGCAGTTCTTC.